Presented here are 20 T cell receptor beta chains from one specimen sequenced in a study of T cell repertoires in cytomegalovirus infection (dated by TCRdb to the late 2010s). Sequenced using an Illumina HiSeq 1500. TCRdb handled the public reads itself, with Q25 trimming in fastp and clone calling in MiXCR, and kept productive beta chains. Each CDR3 protein appears once, grouped with its most common genes and DNA. This sample gives some 300,000 distinct CDR3 sequences in total; roughly 9.3% of them show up just once. Clones ranked in the top ten supply approximately 2.3% of the sample. The specimen was PBMCs. Receptor source: a human donor in good health (CMV status not recorded). Some clones in this sample may be carry-over from other donors' samples.

This clonotype has a count of ten or more. The rearrangement uses TRBV14 and TRBJ1-6; D is possibly TRBD1 (5 bases). CDR1 SGHDN and CDR2 FVKESK come from the germline V gene. The CDR3 runs to 14 residues. Trimming stripped 8 bases from V and 3 bases from J, with 11 bases between. CDR3 loop: CASARDVYNSPLHF. CDR3 DNA sequence: TGTGCCAGCGCCAGGGATGTCTATAATTCACCCCTCCACTTT.

The chain is built from TRBV18 and TRBJ2-1; D is ambiguous. The CDR3 length is 11 residues. Germline CDR1 KGHSH, CDR2 LQKENI. Between the trimmed V and J ends, which lost 5 bases and 5 bases, there was a span of 4 bases. CDR3: CASSVNNEQFF. In nucleotides, the CDR3 is TGTGCCAGCTCAGTCAACAATGAGCAGTTCTTC.

This clonotype was detected ten times or more. This chain uses TRBV7-9 with TRBJ1-4; TRBD1 matches 8 bases. CDR3 length: 15 amino acids. The J segment lost 2 bases and the V segment lost 5 bases, leaving 4 bases of the junction unmatched. Germline CDR1 is SEHNR and CDR2 is FQNEAQ (reference sequence). This CDR3 is CASSADRVTNEKLFF. CDR3 DNA sequence: TGTGCCAGCAGCGCGGACAGGGTTACTAATGAAAAACTGTTTTTT.

The chain joins TRBV3-1 to TRBJ2-3; TRBD2 aligns across 8 bases. The CDR3 consists of 15 residues. The germline gives CDR1 LGHDT, CDR2 YNNKEL (reference sequence). Trimming at V came to 2 bases and at J to 1 base, leaving 2 bases not matched to a gene. The CDR3: CASSQSGGGTDTQYF. CDR3 DNA: TGTGCCAGCAGCCAATCGGGGGGGGGCACAGATACGCAGTATTTT.

This clonotype has only a few counts. The chain couples TRBV11-2 to TRBJ2-3; TRBD2 matches 8 bases. The CDR3 loop spans 15 amino acids. Losses at the gene ends were 4 bases for V and 3 bases for J; bases not matched to a gene: 6. Germline CDR1 SGHAT, CDR2 FQNNGV. CDR3 region: CASSSLADATDTQYF. The DNA for the CDR3 is TGTGCCAGCAGCTCACTAGCGGATGCAACAGATACGCAGTATTTT.

This sequence joins TRBV5-1 and TRBJ2-7, with D perhaps matching TRBD1 (6 bases). Trimming cost V 3 bases and J 2 bases, with 12 bases left between them. The germline CDR1 and CDR2 sequences are SGHRS and YFSETQ. There are 14 residues in the CDR3. CDR3 DNA sequence: TGCGCCAGCAGCTCTCTGGACAGCGCCTACGAGCAGTACTTC. This codes for CASSSLDSAYEQYF.

The CDR3, as DNA: TGTGCCAGCAGCCGGGACACAACTCTCTCTGGGGCCAACGTCCTGACTTTC. It yields the protein CASSRDTTLSGANVLTF. The V gene is TRBV2, the J gene TRBJ2-6; perhaps TRBD1 as D (6 bases). Germline CDR1 SNHLY, CDR2 FYNNEI. This CDR3 has 17 residues. The V end lost 6 bases, the J end lost 0 bases, and 15 bases lay between the germline ends.

This clonotype was found many times. The chain has TRBV28 and TRBJ1-6, with D maybe TRBD1 (6 bases). Germline loops: CDR1 MDHEN, CDR2 SYDVKM. The ends were cut back, 5 bases at V and 8 bases at J, with 16 bases in the middle. CDR3 size: 15 residues. The CDR3, as DNA: TGTGCCAGCAGTATTGCCGGGACAAACGATTCACCCCTCCACTTT. Amino acid sequence: CASSIAGTNDSPLHF.

This clonotype has at least ten counts. The chain recombines TRBV6-4 with TRBJ1-1; 7 bases align to TRBD1. CDR3 size: 14 residues. The V and J ends lost 2 bases and 7 bases, in that order; junction bases with no gene match: 7. CDR1 and CDR2 from the germline V gene are MRHNA and SNTAGT. Here the CDR3 DNA reads TGTGCCAGCAGTGACGGGACAGACAGGAATGAAGCTTTCTTT. It is translated as CASSDGTDRNEAFF.

The rearrangement joins TRBV5-6 to TRBJ2-2; D perhaps matches TRBD1 (6 bases). Germline CDR1 SGHDT, CDR2 YYEEEE. The CDR3 loop spans 16 amino acids. The ends were cut back, 2 bases at V and 2 bases at J, with 13 bases in the middle. CDR3 residues: CASSFDRSPNTGELFF. For the CDR3, the DNA is TGTGCCAGCAGCTTCGACAGGAGCCCAAACACCGGGGAGCTGTTTTTT.

This clonotype was recorded many times. The germline gene is not matched at one end of the junction; a read error may be the cause. The J gene is TRBJ1-1, the V gene TRBV5-4, with TRBD1 as a possible D gene (6 bases). Per the germline V gene, CDR1 is SGHNT and CDR2 is YYREEE (reference sequence). This CDR3 is 16 amino acids long. The CDR3 sequence: CASSLVLRGGNAEAFF. CDR3 sequence (DNA): TGTGCCAGCAGCTTGGTTTTAAGAGGGGGGAACGCTGAAGCTTTCTTT.

This clonotype was seen at least ten times. The chain uses TRBV19 and TRBJ2-3; no clear D gene. The CDR3 is 13 amino acids. Looked up from germline, CDR1 is LNHDA and CDR2 is SQIVND (reference sequence). Trimming removed 4 bases from V and 6 bases from J, with 11 bases in between. The DNA of the CDR3 is TGTGCCAGTAGTAGGGCCCCCGGGGATACGCAGTATTTT. Protein product: CASSRAPGDTQYF.

This clonotype was recorded many times. The rearrangement joins TRBV15 to TRBJ1-1; no clear D. CDR1 LNHNV and CDR2 YYDKDF come from the germline V gene (reference sequence). The CDR3 sequence is 15 residues long. The V gene lost 0 bases and the J gene lost 7 bases, with 15 bases spanning the gap. In DNA, the CDR3 is TGTGCCACCAGCAGAGATCTAGGGAGGGCTAATGAAGCTTTCTTT. The encoded protein is CATSRDLGRANEAFF.

This clonotype was recorded at least ten times. The chain joins TRBV29-1 to TRBJ2-1, with 7 bases aligning to TRBD2. Per germline, CDR1 SQVTM and CDR2 ANQGSEA. CDR3 length: 19 residues. V lost 3 bases, J lost 0 bases, and 17 bases stayed unmatched. The CDR3, as DNA: TGCAGCGTTGAGGGTCGGGGGGACCTAGATCTCTTCTCCTACAATGAGCAGTTCTTC. Its translation: CSVEGRGDLDLFSYNEQFF.

The table lists this clonotype with many counts. The chain links TRBV28 to TRBJ2-5, with TRBD2 identical over 10 bases. V dropped 6 bases and J dropped 1; count of bases not matched to a gene: 5. The CDR3 runs to 15 residues. Germline-derived CDR1 and CDR2 are MDHEN and SYDVKM. CDR3 in amino acids: CASRTPSGGQETQYF. The CDR3 DNA follows: TGTGCCAGCAGAACCCCTAGCGGGGGCCAAGAGACCCAGTACTTC.

This clonotype was detected many times. The chain joins TRBV7-2 to TRBJ2-2; D possibly corresponds to TRBD2 (6 bases). CDR3 length: 14 amino acids. The germline V and J ends were trimmed by 4 bases and 6 bases, with 12 bases remaining between them. CDR1 and CDR2 from the germline V gene are SGHTA and FQGNSA. CDR3 in amino acids: CASSSRTIAGELFF. Here the CDR3 DNA reads TGTGCCAGCAGCTCAAGGACTATCGCCGGGGAGCTGTTTTTT. The full variable domain, rest sourced from reference TRBV7-2 and TRBJ2-2, is GAGVSQSPSNKVTEKGKDVELRCDPISGHTALYWYRQSLGQGLEFLIYFQGNSAPDKSGLPSDRFSAERTGGSVSTLTIQRTQQEDSAVYLCASSSRTIAGELFFGEGSRLTVL.

V and J are TRBV28 and TRBJ2-7; possible D gene TRBD2, 5 bases. Germline CDR1 MDHEN, CDR2 SYDVKM. V was clipped by 6 bases and J by 0 bases, with 6 bases between them. The CDR3 extends over 12 amino acids. The CDR3 DNA reads TGTGCCAGCAGGGCGGGCTCCTACGAGCAGTACGTC. Translation gives CASRAGSYEQYV.

The rearrangement joins TRBV5-1 to TRBJ1-2, with D possibly matching TRBD1 (6 bases). Between the trimmed V and J ends, which lost 3 bases and 4 bases, there was a span of 13 bases. Germline-derived CDR1 and CDR2 are SGHRS and YFSETQ. The CDR3 extends over 14 amino acids. CDR3 bases: TGCGCCAGCAGCTCGGGGGGGCAGGTCTATGGCTACACCTTC. Protein sequence: CASSSGGQVYGYTF.

This clonotype was counted at least ten times. The chain uses TRBV6-6 and TRBJ2-7, with D possibly TRBD1 on 5 matching bases. V lost 5 bases and J lost 5, with 10 bases in between. The CDR3 runs 12 residues. Germline V CDR1 and CDR2: MNHNY, SVGAGI (reference sequence). The CDR3 reads CASSGRVDEQYF. In DNA, the CDR3 is TGTGCCAGCAGTGGCAGGGTGGACGAGCAGTACTTC.

This clonotype has ten or more counts. J is TRBJ1-3 and V is TRBV28; no definite D call. The CDR3 is 13 amino acids. The ends were cut back, 8 bases at V and 0 bases at J, with 8 bases in the middle. The germline CDR1 and CDR2 sequences are MDHEN and SYDVKM. This CDR3 reads CASADYSGNTIYF. The CDR3 DNA reads as TGTGCCAGCGCCGATTACTCTGGAAACACCATATATTTT.